Shown below are 24 T cell receptor beta chains from a single sample sequenced in a study of T cells after yellow fever vaccination. TCRdb independently ran MiXCR on the 5' RACE reads; one entry per CDR3 protein. The sample consists of fewer than 450,000 distinct CDR3 sequences, under 14% of them appearing once. Sequencing was performed on PBMCs, taken on the day of the first yellow fever vaccination. These receptors all come from a man younger than 35 who received the YFV17D yellow fever vaccine.

This clonotype appeared many times. The V call is TRBV5-1, the J call TRBJ2-5; 7 bases line up with TRBD1. J was trimmed by 5 bases and V by 5 bases; bases with no gene match: 9. CDR3 length: 14 amino acids. The germline gives CDR1 SGHRS, CDR2 YFSETQ. CDR3 bases: TGCGCCAGCAGTCCTCAGGGGGAAGGGGAGACCCAGTACTTC. It yields the protein CASSPQGEGETQYF.

In this sample, this clonotype turned up a few times. The CDR3 protein is CASRTTGGVYNEQFF. In nucleotides, the CDR3 is TGTGCCAGCAGAACTACAGGGGGCGTCTACAATGAGCAGTTCTTC. The chain recombines TRBV7-2 with TRBJ2-1; TRBD1 matches at 9 bases. Trimming took 6 bases from V and 3 from J; bases not matched to a gene: 6. This CDR3 contains 15 residues. Germline CDR1 and CDR2: SGHTA and FQGNSA.

This chain uses TRBV5-1 with TRBJ2-3, with a weak D call TRBD2 (6 bases). Germline loops: CDR1 SGHRS, CDR2 YFSETQ. Deletions cut 0 bases from V and 3 bases from J, with 11 bases between. The CDR3 contains 15 residues. CDR3 residues: CASSLGASDTDTQYF. CDR3 nucleotides: TGCGCCAGCAGCTTGGGGGCTAGCGATACAGATACGCAGTATTTT.

This rearrangement joins TRBV29-1 to TRBJ1-2; no reliable D call. V dropped 1 base and J dropped 6 bases, with 3 bases sitting between them. Germline assignment: CDR1 SQVTM and CDR2 ANQGSEA. This CDR3 has 10 residues. DNA of the CDR3: TGCAGCGTTGAAGGAGATGGCTACACCTTC. Translating gives CSVEGDGYTF.

CDR3 residues: CSARDQVGNEQFF. The CDR3, as DNA: TGCAGTGCTAGAGATCAAGTGGGCAATGAGCAGTTCTTC. This chain uses TRBV20-1 with TRBJ2-1, with unresolved D. The CDR3 spans 13 residues. With 0 bases removed from V and 6 bases from J, the gap between germline ends came to 9 bases. CDR1 and CDR2 from the germline V gene are DFQATT and SNEGSKA (reference sequence).

The V call is TRBV4-3, the J call TRBJ2-3; D could derive from TRBD1 or TRBD2 (5 bases each). The CDR3 is 18 amino acids. Germline-derived CDR1 and CDR2 are LGHNA and YSLEER. Deletions cut 0 bases from V and 2 bases from J, with 18 bases between. The CDR3 reads CASSQEGRRGAFTDTQYF. DNA of the CDR3: TGCGCCAGCAGCCAAGAAGGGCGTCGGGGCGCGTTCACAGATACGCAGTATTTT.

The rearrangement links TRBV10-3 to TRBJ1-1, with D possibly TRBD1 on 6 matching bases. CDR1 ENHRY and CDR2 SYGVKD come from the germline V gene. The CDR3 spans 18 residues. Trimming pared 4 bases from V and 3 bases from J, leaving 24 bases between. The CDR3: CAISVSGGGSWTDTEAFF. For the CDR3, the DNA is TGTGCCATCAGTGTATCGGGGGGGGGCTCTTGGACCGACACTGAAGCTTTCTTT.

This clonotype showed up many times. This chain uses TRBV9 with TRBJ2-5; 8 positions agree with TRBD1. V gave up 1 base and J gave up 4 bases; unmatched junction bases: 3. There are 14 residues in the CDR3. Germline lookup yields CDR1 SGDLS and CDR2 YYNGEE. The CDR3 region is CASSVWGTGETQYF. CDR3 sequence (DNA): TGTGCCAGCAGCGTATGGGGGACAGGAGAGACCCAGTACTTC.

V and J are TRBV6-1 and TRBJ2-3; no clear D gene. The CDR3 is made up of 15 amino acids. Trimming shortened V by 2 bases and J by 2 bases, and 11 bases separated the two germline ends. CDR1 is MNHNS, CDR2 SASEGT, per germline. The CDR3 nucleotides read TGTGCCAGCAGTGAATGGGAACCCCCCACAGATACGCAGTATTTT. Protein: CASSEWEPPTDTQYF.

This clonotype was picked up a small number of times. The chain is built from TRBV6-1 and TRBJ2-7, with D possibly matching TRBD1 (5 bases). From germline, CDR1 is MNHNS and CDR2 SASEGT. Trimming took 2 bases from V and 1 from J, leaving 9 bases between them. The CDR3 loop spans 14 amino acids. The CDR3 DNA reads as TGTGCCAGCAGTGAACAGGGTTGGTCCTACGAGCAGTACGTC. It encodes CASSEQGWSYEQYV.

The sample holds many counts of this clonotype. This chain joins TRBV7-2 and TRBJ2-5; D not resolved. Germline V gives CDR1 SGHTA, CDR2 FQGNSA. This CDR3 has 15 amino acids. Trimming stripped 8 bases from V and 2 bases from J, with 18 bases between. CDR3 sequence: CASLDGPYPQETQYF. The CDR3 DNA sequence: TGTGCCAGCCTGGACGGCCCCTATCCTCAAGAGACCCAGTACTTC.

The rearrangement joins TRBV12-3 or TRBV12-4 to TRBJ2-1; 9 bases match TRBD2. The CDR3 sequence is 15 residues long. V shed 3 bases, J shed 6 bases, and the junction held 6 bases outside the gene matches. The CDR3 region has the DNA TGTGCCAGCAGTTTCGGGCGGGGGGGAGGCAATGAGCAGTTCTTC. Amino acids: CASSFGRGGGNEQFF.

V and J are TRBV25-1 and TRBJ1-6; tentatively, D is TRBD1 (5 bases). The length of the CDR3 is 15 residues. The germline V gene encodes CDR1 MGHDK and CDR2 SYGVNS. The germline V and J ends were trimmed by 2 bases and 7 bases, with 12 bases remaining between them. As DNA, the CDR3 is TGTGCCAGCAGTGAAATCAGGGTTCCGAATTCACCCCTCCACTTT. Translated: CASSEIRVPNSPLHF.

The gene calls are TRBV7-8 and TRBJ1-6; 7 positions agree with TRBD1. V lost 7 bases and J lost 0; bases outside the gene matches: 12. The germline CDR1 and CDR2 sequences are SGHVS and FQNEAQ. The CDR3 totals 18 residues. The CDR3 sequence: CASNFDGDRSSYNSPLHF. For the CDR3, the DNA is TGTGCCAGCAACTTTGACGGGGACAGAAGCTCCTATAATTCACCCCTCCACTTT.

V and J are TRBV5-1 and TRBJ2-6; no clear D. The V gene lost 5 bases and the J gene lost 4 bases, with 10 bases spanning the gap. The CDR3 consists of 14 residues. Germline V gives CDR1 SGHRS, CDR2 YFSETQ. In DNA, the CDR3 is TGCGCCAGCAGAAGAGTAGGGGGGGCCAACGTCCTGACTTTC. This translates into CASRRVGGANVLTF.

In its sample, this clonotype was seen a few times. The rearrangement joins TRBV4-1 to TRBJ2-3; either TRBD1 or TRBD2 may fit D (5 bases each). The CDR3 extends over 17 amino acids. Germline V gives CDR1 MGHRA, CDR2 YSYEKL. Trimming shortened V by 3 bases and J by 4 bases, and 20 bases separated the two germline ends. Here the CDR3 reads CASSQLPGPPMADTQYF. For the CDR3, the DNA is TGCGCCAGCAGCCAGCTCCCGGGACCGCCTATGGCAGATACGCAGTATTTT.

This clonotype was recorded a few times. The chain recombines TRBV7-2 with TRBJ2-2; D is possibly TRBD2 (7 bases). Per germline, CDR1 SGHTA and CDR2 FQGNSA. The CDR3 has 15 amino acids. The germline V and J ends were trimmed by 7 bases and 3 bases, with 15 bases remaining between them. The CDR3 nucleotides are TGTGCCAGCACCCTAGGGGGGGACGACACCGGGGAGCTGTTTTTT. The encoded protein is CASTLGGDDTGELFF.

This sequence joins TRBV4-3 and TRBJ2-4; D possibly uses TRBD1 or TRBD2 (6 bases each). Germline CDR1 reads LGHNA; CDR2 reads YSLEER. V was trimmed by 4 bases and J by 0 bases, leaving 16 bases between them. This CDR3 is 17 amino acids long. The CDR3 loop reads CASSLEEGVLAKNIQYF. In nucleotides, the CDR3 is TGCGCCAGCAGCCTCGAGGAGGGGGTATTAGCCAAAAACATTCAGTACTTC.

This clonotype has a handful of counts. The chain recombines TRBV7-9 with TRBJ1-4, with TRBD1 as a possible D gene (6 bases). Trimming left V 6 bases short and J 6 bases short, with 17 bases between. The CDR3 runs to 15 residues. The germline V gene has CDR1 SEHNR and CDR2 FQNEAQ (reference sequence). The CDR3: CASSRAGGDDEKLFF. Here the CDR3 DNA reads TGTGCCAGCAGTCGGGCCGGGGGCGATGATGAAAAACTGTTTTTT.

This clonotype has more than one count but fewer than ten. The chain links TRBV9 to TRBJ2-7, with 8 bases fitting TRBD2. CDR1 SGDLS and CDR2 YYNGEE come from the germline V gene. This CDR3 spans 15 amino acids. V gave up 4 bases and J gave up 7 bases; unmatched junction bases: 13. CDR3 DNA sequence: TGTGCCAGCAGCCTAGCGGGCTTACGGTATTCGGAGCAGTACTTC. It codes for CASSLAGLRYSEQYF. Together with reference TRBV9 and TRBJ2-7, the CDR3 gives the full variable domain: DSGVTQTPKHLITATGQRVTLRCSPRSGDLSVYWYQQSLDQGLQFLIQYYNGEERAKGNILERFSAQQFPDLHSELNLSSLELGDSALYFCASSLAGLRYSEQYFGPGTRLTVT.

The J gene is TRBJ2-5, the V gene TRBV18, with D maybe TRBD2 (7 bases). The CDR3 sequence is 15 residues long. CDR1 KGHSH and CDR2 LQKENI come from the germline V gene. Trimming shortened V by 2 bases and J by 4 bases, and 14 bases separated the two germline ends. The CDR3 sequence: CASSPSAGAVETQYF. The DNA for the CDR3 is TGTGCCAGCTCACCATCGGCGGGGGCCGTAGAGACCCAGTACTTC. Full variable domain (rest looked up from reference TRBV18 and TRBJ2-5): NAGVMQNPRHLVRRRGQEARLRCSPMKGHSHVYWYRQLPEEGLKFMVYLQKENIIDESGMPKERFSAEFPKEGPSILRIQQVVRGDSAAYFCASSPSAGAVETQYFGPGTRLLVL.

This clonotype was detected ten times or more. CDR3 coding DNA: TGTGCCAGCATCCCAGGGGGGACGCAGGCTGTGGAGACCCAGTACTTC. Translated, it gives CASIPGGTQAVETQYF. The chain employs TRBV7-2 and TRBJ2-5, with D perhaps matching TRBD1 (7 bases). The CDR3 covers 16 residues. Germline V gene data show CDR1 as SGHTA and CDR2 as FQGNSA. V was trimmed by 7 bases and J by 5 bases, leaving 23 bases between them.

This clonotype was counted ten times or more. The chain carries TRBV20-1 and TRBJ2-5, with a possible D match to TRBD2 (6 bases). This CDR3 spans 13 amino acids. Per the germline V gene, CDR1 is DFQATT and CDR2 is SNEGSKA (reference sequence). V shed 5 bases and J shed 1 base, with 11 bases lying between them. Here the CDR3 DNA reads TGCAGTGCTCGCCGGGACTCCCAAGAGACCCAGTACTTC. Translated, it gives CSARRDSQETQYF.

This clonotype was seen only a few times. The genes are TRBV20-1 and TRBJ2-5, with a weak D call TRBD2 (6 bases). The CDR3 is 14 amino acids. The V gene's germline CDR1 is DFQATT and CDR2 SNEGSKA (reference sequence). V was clipped by 6 bases and J by 5 bases, with 19 bases between them. The CDR3 spells CSATSTSGLETQYF. In nucleotides, the CDR3 is TGCAGTGCCACCTCGACAAGCGGGCTGGAGACCCAGTACTTC.